This entry lists 5 T cell receptor beta chains sequenced from one sample in a study of regulatory T cells in long-lasting Graves disease (dated by TCRdb to 2020 to 2022). Receptors were amplified or captured by multiplex PCR. The sample was run on an Illumina HiSeq 4000. iRepertoire HTBI primers and Arm-PCR amplification of CDR3 regions were used to construct TCR beta libraries. In TCRdb, the public reads were trimmed at Q25 with fastp and aligned with MiXCR, with productive beta chains retained. Each CDR3 protein appears once, grouped with its most common genes and DNA. The sample table records 520,000 or so distinct CDR3 sequences; around 13% of these occur just once. The ten top clones hold roughly 8.9% of the sample. The sample's time point label is to be understood as: newly diagnosed GD, antithyroid drugs for less than 3 months. RNA was extracted from PBMCs in TRIzol for both TCR sequencing and RNA sequencing.

The same specimen was also included in a second study, on T cells in Graves' hyperthyroidism and ophthalmopathy.

This material consisted of peripheral blood mononuclear cells (PBMCs), taken at new diagnosis, from a patient treated with antithyroid drugs. These TCRs come from a woman aged 25 to 39 with Graves disease. Donor details come from another sample of the same person, matched by shared clones.

On this clonotype itself: Given a much more abundant clone one base away, this may be a read error. The chain links TRBV6-1 to TRBJ1-5; 7 bases agree with TRBD1. CDR1 and CDR2 (germline): MNHNS, SASEGT. This CDR3 region has 14 residues. Losses at the gene ends were 4 bases for V and 3 bases for J; bases not matched to a gene: 3. The CDR3 spells CASSGDSNNQPQHF. CDR3 nucleotides: TGTGCCAGCAGTGGGGACAGCAACAATCAGCCCCAGCATTTT.

This clonotype was counted ten times or more. The chain carries TRBV27 and TRBJ2-3, with 8 bases matching TRBD2. Germline CDR1 and CDR2: MNHEY and SMNVEV (reference sequence). The CDR3 spans 18 residues. Losses at the gene ends were 1 base for V and 8 bases for J; bases not matched to a gene: 17. The CDR3 sequence: CASSLFSRSGKGLGTQYF. The DNA for the CDR3 is TGTGCCAGCAGTTTATTTTCGCGTAGCGGGAAAGGTTTGGGTACGCAGTATTTT.

As regards this clonotype: Since a much larger clone is just one base distant, this may be a read error. The chain couples TRBV30 to TRBJ1-1; D not certain. Germline V gene lookup returns CDR1 GTSNPN and CDR2 SVGIG (reference sequence). This CDR3 comprises 13 residues. CDR3 protein: CSWSAGLNTEAFF. In nucleotides, the CDR3 is TGTTCCTGGAGTGCCGGATTGAACACTGAAGCTTTCTTT.

Notes on this clonotype: A read error likely explains this, since a far larger clone differs by one base. The V gene is TRBV11-2, the J gene TRBJ2-1; 10 positions match TRBD1. V lost 5 bases, J lost 10 bases, and 8 bases stayed unmatched. The germline gives CDR1 SGHAT, CDR2 FQNNGV. This CDR3 has 14 amino acids. Here the CDR3 DNA reads TGTGCCAGCAGCCCTTCGACAGGGGGCTACGAGCAGTTCTTC. Translating it yields CASSPSTGGYEQFF. Looking up the rest from reference TRBV11-2 and TRBJ2-1 gives the full variable domain: EAGVAQSPRYKIIEKRQSVAFWCNPISGHATLYWYQQILGQGPKLLIQFQNNGVVDDSQLPKDRFSAERLKGVDSTLKIQPAKLEDSAVYLCASSPSTGGYEQFFGPGTRLTVL.

This clonotype came up many times. This chain connects TRBV20-1 to TRBJ2-2, with D maybe TRBD1 (6 bases). Germline CDR1 DFQATT, CDR2 SNEGSKA (reference sequence). Trimming removed 5 bases from V and 0 bases from J, with 13 bases in between. The CDR3 extends over 15 amino acids. CDR3: CSAQNRVANTGELFF. As DNA, the CDR3 is TGCAGTGCTCAGAACAGGGTTGCGAACACCGGGGAGCTGTTTTTT.